This entry concerns a single TCR beta chain. The specificity of this receptor is unknown. No qualities accompany the bases; no much larger clone lies one base away. The data were taken from a study of cytomegalovirus exposure and HLA in healthy donors (dated by TCRdb to about 2017). In the study overall: According to a later analysis, one platform produced both the 100 to 150 validation repertoires and the 666 repertoires of the first cohort. High-throughput TCR immunosequencing, statistical association of individual TCRs with disease status, and machine learning were combined to predict cytomegalovirus infection status. Along with the approximately 700-subject first cohort, a separate validation cohort of roughly 110 different subjects was used. The aim of the study was to test whether cataloging public T cell receptors could identify signatures of past pathogen exposure.

The CDR3 starts with the cysteine, ends with the phenylalanine, and has 14 residues. The entry retains the CDR3 DNA only, 42 bases that are in frame from base 1. According to the germline V gene, CDR1 reads SGHTA and CDR2 reads FQGNSA. Trimming takes 7 bases off V and 6 bases off J; junction bases not matched to a gene: 8. The library was built by means of the immunoSEQ multiplex PCR assay. On the authors' methods: A statistical classification framework was developed to diagnose cytomegalovirus status using the catalog of TCR beta chain sequences. Sourced from immuneACCESS, this table was stored by TCRdb with only in-frame sequences that have V and J called. A share of the clones is absent; for the studies checked, an unresolved V gene accounts for under half, and the remainder has no known explanation. Clone size and the V and J calls come from that table; the DNA yielded D and trimming. The sample contains approximately 65,000 clones, approximately 96% of them found a single time. The top ten hold 4.5% of the sample.

The donors were included in the validation cohort of some 110 subjects, a group kept apart from the approximately 700-subject first cohort. What the study reported, not specific to this receptor: In the study, approximately 160 TCR beta chains were listed as associated with cytomegalovirus. The classifier was reported to diagnose cytomegalovirus status with high specificity and sensitivity in both the original cohort and the validation cohort. Of the cluster scores, 90% to 95% were above 0 in a later analysis, which found that TCRs clustered in the first cohort also tended to co-occur in the approximately 130 validation repertoires. While some public TCRs were present in many individuals, most TCR sequences turned up only very rarely across donors. A few of the identified cytomegalovirus-associated TCR beta chains were confirmed in vitro to be specific for cytomegalovirus antigens. It was suggested by the authors that the approach could potentially be generalized to other disease states and immunological phenotypes. A later analysis lacked HLA typing for the validation cohort, so it scored co-occurrence in that cohort across all 110 or so repertoires.

The sequence was collected from a young woman in good health and CMV-seropositive. The sequencing input was PBMCs. This sequence uses TRBV7-2 and TRBJ2-1, and 8 bases in between align with TRBD2. The CDR3 has the sequence CASTPVAGSNEQFF. At the DNA level, the sequence is TGTGCCAGCACCCCTGTAGCGGGAAGCAATGAGCAGTTCTTC.